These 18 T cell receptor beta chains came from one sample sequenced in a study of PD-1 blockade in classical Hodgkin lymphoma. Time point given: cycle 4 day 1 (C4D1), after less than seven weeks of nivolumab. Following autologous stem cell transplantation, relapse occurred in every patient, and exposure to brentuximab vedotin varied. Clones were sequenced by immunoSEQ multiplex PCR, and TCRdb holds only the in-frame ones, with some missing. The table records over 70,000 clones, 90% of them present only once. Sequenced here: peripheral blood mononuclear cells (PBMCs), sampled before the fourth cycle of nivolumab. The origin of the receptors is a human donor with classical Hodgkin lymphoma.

CDR3 nucleotide sequence: TGTGCCAGCAGTTTATGGGCAGCCCATCAGCCCCAGCATTTT. Encoded protein: CASSLWAAHQPQHF. V gene TRBV27 combines with J gene TRBJ1-5; no definite D call. The CDR3 runs 14 residues. Germline V gene sequence: CDR1 MNHEY, CDR2 SMNVEV (reference sequence). V was pared by 1 base and J by 5 bases, with 9 bases between.

The CDR3 loop reads CASSQVEGFSYNEQFF. The CDR3, as DNA: TGTGCCAGCAGCCAAGTTGAGGGCTTCTCCTACAATGAGCAGTTCTTC. The chain couples TRBV4-2 to TRBJ2-1; tentatively, D is TRBD2 (5 bases). Per the germline V gene, CDR1 is LGHNA and CDR2 is YNFKEQ. This CDR3 contains 16 residues. Trimming took off 1 base at V and 0 bases at J, with 10 bases between the two ends.

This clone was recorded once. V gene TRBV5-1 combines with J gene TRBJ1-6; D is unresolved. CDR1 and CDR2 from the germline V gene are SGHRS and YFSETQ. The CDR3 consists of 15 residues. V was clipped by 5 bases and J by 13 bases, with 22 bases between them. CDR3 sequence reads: CASRTTGPGLWPLHF. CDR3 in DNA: TGCGCCAGCAGAACTACTGGACCGGGCTTGTGGCCCCTCCACTTT.

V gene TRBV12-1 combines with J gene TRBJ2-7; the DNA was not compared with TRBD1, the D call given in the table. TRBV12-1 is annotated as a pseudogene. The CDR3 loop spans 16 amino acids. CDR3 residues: CASSFRQGAPHDEQYF. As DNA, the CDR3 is TGTGCCAGCAGCTTTAGACAGGGAGCCCCTCACGACGAGCAGTACTTC.

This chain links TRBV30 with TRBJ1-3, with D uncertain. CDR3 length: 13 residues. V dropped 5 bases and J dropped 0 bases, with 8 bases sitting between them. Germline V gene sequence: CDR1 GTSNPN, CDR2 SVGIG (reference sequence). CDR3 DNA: TGTGCCTGGTATGGGGTCTCTGGAAACACCATATATTTT. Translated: CAWYGVSGNTIYF.

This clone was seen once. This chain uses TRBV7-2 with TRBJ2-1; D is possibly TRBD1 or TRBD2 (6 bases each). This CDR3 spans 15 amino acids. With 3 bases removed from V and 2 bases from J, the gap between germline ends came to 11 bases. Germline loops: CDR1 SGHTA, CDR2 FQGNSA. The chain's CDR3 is CASSFSGDTYNEQFF. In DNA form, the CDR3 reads TGTGCCAGCAGCTTTTCGGGGGACACCTACAATGAGCAGTTCTTC.

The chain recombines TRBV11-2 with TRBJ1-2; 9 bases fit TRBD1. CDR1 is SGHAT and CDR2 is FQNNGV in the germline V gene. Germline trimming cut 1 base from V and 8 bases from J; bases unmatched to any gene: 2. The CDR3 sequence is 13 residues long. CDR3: CASSLGTGEGYTF. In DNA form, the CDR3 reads TGTGCCAGCAGCTTAGGGACAGGGGAAGGCTACACCTTC.

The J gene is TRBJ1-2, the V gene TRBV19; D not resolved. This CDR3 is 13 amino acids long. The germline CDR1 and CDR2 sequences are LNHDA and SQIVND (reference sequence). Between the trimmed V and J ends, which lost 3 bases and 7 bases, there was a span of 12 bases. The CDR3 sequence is CASSMIVGSGYTF. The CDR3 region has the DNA TGTGCCAGTAGTATGATAGTTGGGAGTGGCTACACCTTC.

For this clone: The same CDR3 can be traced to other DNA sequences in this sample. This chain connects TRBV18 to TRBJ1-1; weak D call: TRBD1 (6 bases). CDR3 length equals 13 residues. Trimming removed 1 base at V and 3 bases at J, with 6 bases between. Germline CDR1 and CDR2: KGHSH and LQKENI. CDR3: CASSPQGDTEAFF. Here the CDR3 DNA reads TGTGCCAGCTCACCACAGGGGGACACTGAAGCTTTCTTT. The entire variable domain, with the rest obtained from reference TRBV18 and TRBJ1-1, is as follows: NAGVMQNPRHLVRRRGQEARLRCSPMKGHSHVYWYRQLPEEGLKFMVYLQKENIIDESGMPKERFSAEFPKEGPSILRIQQVVRGDSAAYFCASSPQGDTEAFFGQGTRLTVV.

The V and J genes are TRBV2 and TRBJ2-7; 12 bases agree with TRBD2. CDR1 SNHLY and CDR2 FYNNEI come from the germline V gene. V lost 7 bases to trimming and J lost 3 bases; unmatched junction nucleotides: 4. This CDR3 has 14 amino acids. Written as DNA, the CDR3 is TGTGCCAGCACCACTAGCGGGGGGTTCTACGAGCAGTACTTC. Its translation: CASTTSGGFYEQYF.

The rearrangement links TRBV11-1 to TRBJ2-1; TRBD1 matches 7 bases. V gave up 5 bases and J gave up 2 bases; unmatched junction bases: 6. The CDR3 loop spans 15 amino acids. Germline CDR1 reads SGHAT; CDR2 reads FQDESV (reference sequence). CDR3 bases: TGTGCCAGCAGCCCGGGACAGTCCCCCTACAATGAGCAGTTCTTC. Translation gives CASSPGQSPYNEQFF.

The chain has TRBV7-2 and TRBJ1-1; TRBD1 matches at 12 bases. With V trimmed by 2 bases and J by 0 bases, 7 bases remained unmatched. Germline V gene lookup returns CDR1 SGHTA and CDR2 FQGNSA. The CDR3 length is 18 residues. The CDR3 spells CASSLTGTGGGMNTEAFF. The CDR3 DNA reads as TGTGCCAGCAGCTTAACCGGGACAGGGGGCGGAATGAACACTGAAGCTTTCTTT.

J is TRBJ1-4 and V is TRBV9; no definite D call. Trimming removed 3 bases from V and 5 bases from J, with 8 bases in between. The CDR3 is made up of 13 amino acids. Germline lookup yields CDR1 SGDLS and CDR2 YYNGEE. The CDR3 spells CASSDTANEKLFF. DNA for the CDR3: TGTGCCAGCAGCGACACCGCCAATGAAAAACTGTTTTTT.

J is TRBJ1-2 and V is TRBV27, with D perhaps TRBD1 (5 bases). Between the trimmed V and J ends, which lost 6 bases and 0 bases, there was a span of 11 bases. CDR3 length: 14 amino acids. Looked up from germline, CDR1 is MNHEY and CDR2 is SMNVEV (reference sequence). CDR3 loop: CASRPGLPNYGYTF. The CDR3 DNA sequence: TGTGCCAGCAGACCGGGGCTCCCTAACTATGGCTACACCTTC.

CDR3 nucleotides: TGTGCCAGCAGTGCGCTCTCTGCAACTAATGAAAAACTGTTTTTT. Protein product: CASSALSATNEKLFF. V is TRBV27 and J is TRBJ1-4; D not resolved. The CDR3 runs 15 residues. CDR1 MNHEY and CDR2 SMNVEV come from the germline V gene (reference sequence). The ends were cut back, 5 bases at V and 0 bases at J, with 10 bases in the middle. Full variable domain (rest looked up from reference TRBV27 and TRBJ1-4): EAQVTQNPRYLITVTGKKLTVTCSQNMNHEYMSWYRQDPGLGLRQIYYSMNVEVTDKGDVPEGYKVSRKEKRNFPLILESPSPNQTSLYFCASSALSATNEKLFFGSGTQLSVL.

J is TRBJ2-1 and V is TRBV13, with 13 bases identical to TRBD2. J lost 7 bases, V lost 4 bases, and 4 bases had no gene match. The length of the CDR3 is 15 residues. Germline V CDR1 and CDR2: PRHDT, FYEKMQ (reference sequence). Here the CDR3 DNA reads TGTGCCAGCAGCTCCGGGACTAGCGGGGTGAATGAGCAGTTCTTC. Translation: CASSSGTSGVNEQFF.

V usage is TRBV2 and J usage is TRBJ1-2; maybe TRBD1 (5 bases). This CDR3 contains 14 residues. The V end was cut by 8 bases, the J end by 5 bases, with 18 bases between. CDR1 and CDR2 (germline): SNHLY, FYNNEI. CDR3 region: CASGSQGIGYGYTF. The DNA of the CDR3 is TGTGCCAGCGGATCCCAGGGAATCGGGTATGGCTACACCTTC.

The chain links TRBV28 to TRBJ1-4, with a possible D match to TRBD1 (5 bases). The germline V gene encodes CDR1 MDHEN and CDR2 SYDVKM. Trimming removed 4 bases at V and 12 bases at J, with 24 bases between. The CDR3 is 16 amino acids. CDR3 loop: CASSSPGLPTVAELFF. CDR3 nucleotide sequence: TGTGCCAGCAGTTCCCCGGGGCTCCCGACTGTGGCAGAACTGTTTTTT.